The present TCR beta chain was sequenced within a study of blood T cell repertoires in COVID-19. Study at large: Samples representing acute and convalescent COVID-19 were sourced from the United States, Italy and Spain. From T cells, B-cell-depleted T cells, or PBMCs came the material, which was cDNA or gDNA.

TCRdb keeps only in-frame clones here, not all; method: immunoSEQ multiplex PCR. The sample lists a few hundred thousand clones, more than 70% occurring once. The germline CDR1 and CDR2 sequences are SGHRS and YFSETQ. The V segment lost 4 bases and the J segment 4 bases; nucleotides outside the gene matches: 8. The CDR3 totals 16 residues. This chain joins TRBV5-1 and TRBJ2-2; TRBD1 matches 9 bases. This receptor was identified in a woman aged 45-65 years who had recovered from COVID-19. The specimen was peripheral blood. The CDR3 sequence is CASSHQQGAGTGELFF. As DNA, the CDR3 is TGCGCCAGCAGCCACCAACAGGGGGCCGGCACCGGGGAGCTGTTTTTT.